This TCR beta chain was sequenced during a study of T cells in Graves' hyperthyroidism and ophthalmopathy. For ophthalmopathy patients, the Clinical Activity Score was at least 3 and the NOSPECS grade at least 4; duration was under 3 months. Thyroid ultrasound, orbital computed tomography, clinical symptoms, and serum thyroxine and TRAb underpinned diagnoses. PBMCs came from 10 ml fresh peripheral blood. Authors of the study amplified TCR beta CDR3 regions from RNA transcripts. The TCR CDR3 first-round RT-PCR relied on the HTBI primer set. MiXCR was run by TCRdb on the multiplex PCR reads, yielding one entry per CDR3 protein. The data contain hundreds of thousands of distinct CDR3 sequences, roughly 15% of them singletons. Sequencing was carried out using blood. This TCR derives from a man aged 18 to 29 with Graves' ophthalmopathy.

CDR3 residues: CASSPRIGGSASPLHF. CDR3 nucleotides: TGCGCCAGCAGCCCGAGGATAGGAGGGTCGGCTTCACCCCTCCACTTT. The chain recombines TRBV5-1 with TRBJ1-6; D is undetermined. Germline-derived CDR1 and CDR2 are SGHRS and YFSETQ. Trimming shortened V by 4 bases and J by 9 bases, and 20 bases separated the two germline ends. The length of the CDR3 is 16 residues. Variable domain in full (rest from reference TRBV5-1 and TRBJ1-6): KAGVTQTPRYLIKTRGQQVTLSCSPISGHRSVSWYQQTPGQGLQFLFEYFSETQRNKGNFPGRFSGRQFSNSRSEMNVSTLELGDSALYLCASSPRIGGSASPLHFGNGTRLTVT.